These 26 T cell receptor beta chains were sequenced from one sample in a study of shared clonotypes between healthy human individuals. This table comes from immunoSEQ multiplex PCR, and its TCRdb copy is limited to in-frame clones, with some not included. Among 780,000 or so clones listed, about two thirds were seen once. Sequenced input: memory CD4+ T cells sorted from blood. Documented subset: CD45RA-negative fraction. The receptors derive from a woman aged 25 to 39 in good health.

The chain employs TRBV11-2 and TRBJ2-3, with TRBD2 as a possible D gene (6 bases). CDR1 and CDR2 from the germline V gene are SGHAT and FQNNGV. Trimming cost V 1 base and J 1 base, with 12 bases left between them. This CDR3 comprises 16 residues. CDR3 sequence: CASSLGWRDGTDTQYF. The CDR3 bases are TGTGCCAGCAGCTTAGGGTGGAGGGATGGCACAGATACGCAGTATTTT.

The chain employs TRBV2 and TRBJ2-3; TRBD2 matches at 13 bases. This CDR3 has 17 amino acids. V dropped 4 bases and J dropped 3; count of bases not matched to a gene: 7. The V gene's germline CDR1 is SNHLY and CDR2 FYNNEI. The CDR3 reads CASSGLAGGEYTDTQYF. CDR3 nucleotide sequence: TGTGCCAGCAGTGGACTAGCGGGAGGAGAGTATACAGATACGCAGTATTTT.

The chain employs TRBV13 and TRBJ1-1; no definite D call. There are 11 residues in the CDR3. Trimming cost V 1 base and J 3 bases, with 0 bases left between them. Germline values: CDR1 PRHDT, CDR2 FYEKMQ (reference sequence). The CDR3 DNA follows: TGTGCCAGCAGCTTAGACACTGAAGCTTTCTTT. Protein sequence: CASSLDTEAFF.

This chain uses TRBV7-2 with TRBJ2-2; the match to TRBD2 covers 10 bases. V shed 4 bases and J 4 bases; nucleotides not matched to a gene: 3. There are 15 residues in the CDR3. The germline V gene encodes CDR1 SGHTA and CDR2 FQGNSA. The DNA of the CDR3 is TGTGCCAGCAGCTCCGGACTAGCGGTCACCGGGGAGCTGTTTTTT. Residues: CASSSGLAVTGELFF.

The chain has TRBV29-1 and TRBJ1-2, with a tentative D call TRBD1 (6 bases). Trimming took 5 bases from V and 8 from J, leaving 15 bases between them. This CDR3 contains 12 residues. Germline CDR1 reads SQVTM; CDR2 reads ANQGSEA. CDR3 sequence reads: CSVQTGSGGYTF. CDR3 bases: TGCAGCGTTCAGACAGGTTCGGGAGGCTACACCTTC.

V and J are TRBV7-2 and TRBJ1-4; D gene unclear. Germline V gene data show CDR1 as SGHTA and CDR2 as FQGNSA. CDR3 size: 14 residues. V was pared by 11 bases and J by 3 bases, with 16 bases between. In DNA, the CDR3 is TGTGCCTCAACCCGGGGAATGGCTAATGAAAAACTGTTTTTT. Translated, it gives CASTRGMANEKLFF.

J is TRBJ1-1 and V is TRBV4-1, with D maybe TRBD1 (5 bases). CDR3 length: 16 residues. V lost 4 bases and J 3 bases, leaving 18 bases between the germline ends. CDR1 is MGHRA, CDR2 YSYEKL, per germline. The CDR3 bases are TGCGCCAGCAGCCCAAGAACGGGGGGTGGTCACACTGAAGCTTTCTTT. Its translation: CASSPRTGGGHTEAFF.

The chain joins TRBV6-6 to TRBJ2-1; 8 bases agree with TRBD1. This CDR3 contains 15 residues. Unmatched junction bases numbered 3, after V lost 5 bases and J lost 0 bases. Germline V gives CDR1 MNHNY, CDR2 SVGAGI (reference sequence). The CDR3 here is CASSDRGPSYNEQFF. For the CDR3, the DNA is TGTGCCAGCAGTGACAGGGGCCCCTCCTACAATGAGCAGTTCTTC.

This rearrangement joins TRBV4-1 to TRBJ1-3; D gene uncertain. The V gene lost 0 bases and the J gene lost 4 bases, with 10 bases spanning the gap. The length of the CDR3 is 15 residues. Germline V gene lookup returns CDR1 MGHRA and CDR2 YSYEKL. The DNA of the CDR3 is TGCGCCAGCAGCCAAGATAGGTACCTCGGAAACACCATATATTTT. Translating it yields CASSQDRYLGNTIYF.

The rearrangement links TRBV4-1 to TRBJ2-7; TRBD2 matches 13 bases. The V segment lost 1 base and the J segment 6 bases; nucleotides outside the gene matches: 12. Germline V gene sequence: CDR1 MGHRA, CDR2 YSYEKL. The CDR3 contains 18 residues. The CDR3 protein is CASSQGRGLAGNTLEQYF. The CDR3 DNA reads as TGCGCCAGCAGCCAAGGGCGGGGACTAGCGGGGAATACGCTCGAGCAGTACTTC.

This chain links TRBV28 with TRBJ1-3, with TRBD1 as a possible D gene (5 bases). CDR3 length: 15 residues. V shed 5 bases and J shed 4 bases, with 15 bases lying between them. Per the germline V gene, CDR1 is MDHEN and CDR2 is SYDVKM. CDR3 region: CASSRKGFGGNTIYF. The CDR3 DNA follows: TGTGCCAGCAGTCGTAAGGGGTTTGGGGGAAACACCATATATTTT. Full variable domain (rest looked up from reference TRBV28 and TRBJ1-3): DVKVTQSSRYLVKRTGEKVFLECVQDMDHENMFWYRQDPGLGLRLIYFSYDVKMKEKGDIPEGYSVSREKKERFSLILESASTNQTSMYLCASSRKGFGGNTIYFGEGSWLTVV.

The chain combines TRBV4-2 with TRBJ1-4; no clear D. CDR1 is LGHNA, CDR2 YNFKEQ, per germline. The length of the CDR3 is 15 residues. Trimming removed 5 bases from V and 1 base from J, with 11 bases in between. The CDR3 nucleotides read TGTGCCAGCAGCATCGGGGTAGGAACTAATGAAAAACTGTTTTTT. It is translated as CASSIGVGTNEKLFF.

This rearrangement joins TRBV21-1 to TRBJ1-5. TRBV21-1 is tagged as a pseudogene. The CDR3 loop spans 15 amino acids. The CDR3 sequence is CASSPRGVCNQPQHF. The CDR3, as DNA: TGTGCCAGCAGCCCCCGCGGGGTCTGCAATCAGCCCCAGCATTTT.

This chain uses TRBV21-1 with TRBJ2-3; TRBD1 is taken as the D call from the table, unchecked against the DNA. TRBV21-1 is labeled a pseudogene. The CDR3 contains 18 residues. DNA for the CDR3: TGTGCCAGCAGCAAAGGAAGCCTACAGGGTTGGGCCCCAGATACGCAGTATTTT. It yields the protein CASSKGSLQGWAPDTQYF.

As concerns this clone: Other nucleotide sequences in the sample specify the same CDR3. This chain uses TRBV28 with TRBJ1-3; D call uncertain. Germline V gene data show CDR1 as MDHEN and CDR2 as SYDVKM. Trimming removed 5 bases from V and 0 bases from J, with 8 bases in between. This CDR3 contains 14 residues. The DNA of the CDR3 is TGTGCCAGCAGTAGGACCGTCTCTGGAAACACCATATATTTT. Translating gives CASSRTVSGNTIYF. The entire variable domain, with the rest obtained from reference TRBV28 and TRBJ1-3, is as follows: DVKVTQSSRYLVKRTGEKVFLECVQDMDHENMFWYRQDPGLGLRLIYFSYDVKMKEKGDIPEGYSVSREKKERFSLILESASTNQTSMYLCASSRTVSGNTIYFGEGSWLTVV.

This chain links TRBV19 with TRBJ1-1; D possibly corresponds to TRBD1 (5 bases). This CDR3 has 15 amino acids. Looked up from germline, CDR1 is LNHDA and CDR2 is SQIVND (reference sequence). V was shortened by 2 bases and J by 1 base, with 11 bases between the two germline ends. CDR3 sequence: CASSIRRTRNTEAFF. The CDR3 coding sequence is TGTGCCAGTAGTATACGGCGGACAAGGAACACTGAAGCTTTCTTT.

V gene TRBV19 combines with J gene TRBJ2-3; D may match TRBD1 or TRBD2 (5 bases each). The CDR3 extends over 14 amino acids. In germline, CDR1 is LNHDA, CDR2 SQIVND (reference sequence). Trimming pared 8 bases from V and 2 bases from J, leaving 14 bases between. The CDR3 bases are TGTGCCAGTGCCAAGGTGGGGACCACAGATACGCAGTATTTT. It translates to CASAKVGTTDTQYF.

This clone was picked up many times. The rearrangement links TRBV7-2 to TRBJ2-3; tentatively, D is TRBD2 (5 bases). The germline CDR1 and CDR2 sequences are SGHTA and FQGNSA. CDR3 size: 13 residues. V lost 5 bases and J lost 7, with 13 bases in between. In DNA form, the CDR3 reads TGTGCCAGCAGCGACACGGGCGGGTATACGCAGTATTTT. Its protein is CASSDTGGYTQYF.

Regarding this clone: A read error may explain this, as a much larger clone is one base away. The chain has TRBV7-9 and TRBJ1-1; the match to TRBD1 covers 10 bases. V lost 3 bases to trimming and J lost 3 bases; unmatched junction nucleotides: 1. Germline assignment: CDR1 SEHNR and CDR2 FQNEAQ (reference sequence). This CDR3 spans 14 amino acids. CDR3: CASSFGQGDTEAFF. In DNA, the CDR3 is TGTGCCAGCAGCTTTGGACAGGGGGACACTGAAGCTTTCTTT.

This chain joins TRBV19 and TRBJ1-1, with D possibly matching TRBD1 (6 bases). Germline lookup yields CDR1 LNHDA and CDR2 SQIVND (reference sequence). Trimming left V 7 bases short and J 4 bases short, with 16 bases between. CDR3 length: 14 residues. The CDR3 DNA reads TGTGCCAGTATCCTCAGTGGGGGGCGCACTGAAGCTTTCTTT. Its translation: CASILSGGRTEAFF.

The V call is TRBV11-2, the J call TRBJ2-5, with 7 bases lining up with TRBD1. The J call may be in error: the DNA end matches TRBJ2-7 better. The germline V gene encodes CDR1 SGHAT and CDR2 FQNNGV. The length of the CDR3 is 17 residues. The CDR3 region is CASSFSRVGTVSYEQYF. The CDR3 region has the DNA TGTGCCAGCAGCTTTTCCCGGGTCGGGACAGTCTCCTACGAGCAGTACTTC.

This clone was found a few times. This chain uses TRBV11-3 with TRBJ2-2, with a weak D call TRBD2 (6 bases). The CDR3 sequence is 13 residues long. CDR1 SGHNT and CDR2 YENEEA come from the germline V gene. With 3 bases removed from V and 7 bases from J, the gap between germline ends came to 9 bases. The DNA for the CDR3 is TGTGCCAGCAGCTTGGGGAGGAACGGGGAGCTGTTTTTT. Translated, it gives CASSLGRNGELFF.

A few counts support this clone. This chain uses TRBV11-2 with TRBJ2-7; a weak D match, TRBD2 (7 bases). Germline CDR1 reads SGHAT; CDR2 reads FQNNGV. With 8 bases removed from V and 3 bases from J, the gap between germline ends came to 14 bases. The CDR3 totals 13 residues. The CDR3 reads CASLGGRSYEQYF. The CDR3 coding sequence is TGTGCCAGCCTCGGGGGGCGCAGCTACGAGCAGTACTTC.

J is TRBJ2-1 and V is TRBV19; 12 bases match TRBD2. This CDR3 region has 16 residues. Germline V gene sequence: CDR1 LNHDA, CDR2 SQIVND (reference sequence). The V and J ends lost 0 bases and 4 bases, in that order; junction bases with no gene match: 1. The CDR3 DNA reads as TGTGCCAGTAGTATAGACCTAGCGGGGGGGTACAATGAGCAGTTCTTC. Protein sequence: CASSIDLAGGYNEQFF.

This clone has only a few counts. V is TRBV6-5 and J is TRBJ1-5; TRBD1 matches at 9 bases. CDR1 is MNHEY and CDR2 is SVGAGI in the germline V gene. With V trimmed by 4 bases and J by 4 bases, 2 bases remained unmatched. This CDR3 is 14 amino acids long. The CDR3 DNA follows: TGTGCCAGCAGTTGGGACAGGGAGAATCAGCCCCAGCATTTT. It encodes CASSWDRENQPQHF.

The V and J genes are TRBV6-1 and TRBJ2-3, with TRBD1 identical over 12 bases. There are 15 residues in the CDR3. The V gene end was trimmed by 3 bases and the J gene end by 4 bases; junction bases not matched to a gene: 2. Germline assignment: CDR1 MNHNS and CDR2 SASEGT. The CDR3 DNA follows: TGTGCCAGCAGTGAGGGGACAGGGGGCTCAGATACGCAGTATTTT. It encodes CASSEGTGGSDTQYF.